A selection of T cell receptor beta chains follows, all from one sample in a study of blood T cell repertoires in COVID-19. Sequencing was performed with immunoSEQ multiplex PCR; in TCRdb, only in-frame clones are kept and a portion is missing. The sample has approximately 220,000 clones, approximately 83% seen once. Sequenced sample: PBMCs or T cells enriched from blood (not recorded which). These receptors originate from a woman in her 50s who had been exposed to COVID-19. The conserved cysteine and the conserved F or W are not part of the CDR3 here. The size entry is marked missing in some rows and otherwise reads once, few, many or a size class.

J | size | V | CDR3
TRBJ1-3 | . | TRBV19 | ASTQDRGSGNTIY
TRBJ2-3 | . | TRBV7-9 | ASSLDGGGTDTQY
TRBJ2-1 | . | TRBV27 | ASSSSSYNEQF
TRBJ2-3 | . | TRBV20-1 | SASGQEDTQY
TRBJ2-3 | . | TRBV30 | AWAPGKGDTQY
TRBJ2-2 | . | TRBV2 | ASSEDKFTGELF
TRBJ1-2 | . | TRBV12-3/TRBV12-4 | ASSPYTGVGYT
TRBJ1-5 | . | TRBV5-1 | ASRVAMNQPQH
TRBJ1-1 | . | TRBV5-6 | ASSFDRGNTEAF
TRBJ1-3 | few | TRBV5-4 | ASSLQGDSGNTIY
TRBJ1-1 | . | TRBV7-2 | ASSSYGGDGWATEAF
TRBJ1-1 | . | TRBV28 | ASSSGGGWSVV
TRBJ2-7 | . | TRBV11-3 | ASSSAGGTGYHEQY
TRBJ2-1 | . | TRBV4-1 | ASSLVPGSSYNEQF
TRBJ1-3 | . | TRBV2 | ASSERQGGNTIY
TRBJ1-2 | . | TRBV10-3 | AIRSTDSYGYT
TRBJ1-3 | . | TRBV28 | ASAVASGNTIY
TRBJ1-2 | . | TRBV9 | ASSVARGFYGYT
TRBJ1-6 | . | TRBV19 | ASSISRAGSPLH
TRBJ2-7 | . | TRBV4-3 | ASSQDLAGGVAGSYEQY
TRBJ2-7 | . | TRBV6-2/TRBV6-3 | ASSPPGTGVLYEQY
TRBJ1-2 | . | TRBV5-1 | ASSAETGTYGYT
TRBJ1-1 | . | TRBV12-3/TRBV12-4 | ASSLQENTEAF
TRBJ2-3 | . | TRBV7-8 | ASSLEFGGSDTQY
TRBJ1-2 | . | TRBV29-1 | SVENRGNYGYT
TRBJ2-5 | . | TRBV7-3 | ASSLYGSYETQY
TRBJ1-2 | . | TRBV9 | ASSPTPRSNYGYT
TRBJ2-7 | . | TRBV4-3 | ASSPSSSYEQY
TRBJ1-4 | . | TRBV5-5 | ASSSGPTGGEKLF
TRBJ1-2 | . | TRBV10-3 | AIRWAIYGYT
TRBJ1-1 | . | TRBV14 | ASNRLVVTNTEAF
TRBJ2-2 | . | TRBV18 | ASSPTIRTGGPQTNTGELF
TRBJ2-3 | . | TRBV5-4 | ASSLDSLGTDTQY
TRBJ2-3 | . | TRBV3-1/TRBV3-2 | ASSQQGLDTDTQY
TRBJ2-7 | . | TRBV18 | ASSPVDRAPAGQY
TRBJ2-7 | . | TRBV13 | ASSIPGTTPDEQY
TRBJ2-7 | once | TRBV7-2 | ASSFSGTLPYEQY
TRBJ1-1 | . | TRBV19 | ASRAPGGHTEAF
TRBJ1-1 | . | TRBV2 | ARQAGGTEAF
TRBJ1-6 | . | TRBV5-8 | ASSPGQGSSYNSPLH
TRBJ2-1 | . | TRBV5-1 | ASSLAGGPVGDEQF
TRBJ1-1 | . | TRBV11-1 | ASSFRDYRNTEAF
TRBJ2-4 | . | TRBV6-5 | ASSISGWNIQY
TRBJ2-7 | . | TRBV11-2 | ASSSLQTYEQY
TRBJ1-4 | . | TRBV10-3 | AISAEPGHNEKLF
TRBJ2-2 | . | TRBV6-2/TRBV6-3 | ASSYHTGGAFNGELF
TRBJ2-3 | . | TRBV5-4 | ASSQLTGLDTQY
TRBJ1-1 | . | TRBV4-3 | ASSQDSRGFEAF
TRBJ2-5 | few | TRBV29-1 | SARTGTAQETQY
TRBJ2-1 | . | TRBV7-2 | ASSLARGYEQF
TRBJ1-1 | . | TRBV29-1 | SATDRPGTEAF
TRBJ1-1 | . | TRBV4-1 | ASSRLQGPSLWVNTEAF